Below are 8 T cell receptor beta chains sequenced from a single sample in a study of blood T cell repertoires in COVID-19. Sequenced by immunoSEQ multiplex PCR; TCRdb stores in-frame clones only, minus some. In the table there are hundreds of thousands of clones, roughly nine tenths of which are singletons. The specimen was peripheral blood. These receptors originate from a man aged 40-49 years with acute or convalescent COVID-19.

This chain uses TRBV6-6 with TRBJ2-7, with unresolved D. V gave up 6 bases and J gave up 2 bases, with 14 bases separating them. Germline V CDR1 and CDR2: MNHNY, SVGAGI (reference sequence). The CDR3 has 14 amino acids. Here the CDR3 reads CASSPVPGTYEQYF. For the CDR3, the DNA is TGTGCCAGCAGCCCCGTCCCAGGAACCTACGAGCAGTACTTC.

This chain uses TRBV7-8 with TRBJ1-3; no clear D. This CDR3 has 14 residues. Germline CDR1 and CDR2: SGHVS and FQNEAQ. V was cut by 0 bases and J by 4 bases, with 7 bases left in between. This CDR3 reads CASSLAGEGNTIYF. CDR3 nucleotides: TGTGCCAGCAGCTTAGCCGGGGAGGGAAACACCATATATTTT.

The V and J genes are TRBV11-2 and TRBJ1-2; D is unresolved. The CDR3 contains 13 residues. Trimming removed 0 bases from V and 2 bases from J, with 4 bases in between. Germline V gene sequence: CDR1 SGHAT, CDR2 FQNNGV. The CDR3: CASSLDLNYGYTF. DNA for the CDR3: TGTGCCAGCAGCTTAGATTTAAACTATGGCTACACCTTC.

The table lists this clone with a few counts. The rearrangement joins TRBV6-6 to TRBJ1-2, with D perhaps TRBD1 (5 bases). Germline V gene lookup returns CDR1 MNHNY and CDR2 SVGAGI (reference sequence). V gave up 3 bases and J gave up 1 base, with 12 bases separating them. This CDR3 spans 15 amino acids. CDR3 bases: TGTGCCAGCAGTTATACAGGCGATAATAACTATGGCTACACCTTC. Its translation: CASSYTGDNNYGYTF.

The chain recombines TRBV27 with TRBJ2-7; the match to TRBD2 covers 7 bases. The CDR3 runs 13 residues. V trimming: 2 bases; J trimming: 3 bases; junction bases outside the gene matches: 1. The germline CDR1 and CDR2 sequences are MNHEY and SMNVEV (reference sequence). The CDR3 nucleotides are TGTGCCAGCAGTTTAGGCGGGAGCTACGAGCAGTACTTC. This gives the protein CASSLGGSYEQYF.

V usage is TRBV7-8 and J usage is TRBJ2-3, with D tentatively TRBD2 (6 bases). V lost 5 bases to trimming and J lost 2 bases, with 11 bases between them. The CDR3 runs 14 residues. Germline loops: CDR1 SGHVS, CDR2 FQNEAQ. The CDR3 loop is CASSPPGVTDTQYF. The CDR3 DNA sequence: TGTGCCAGCAGCCCCCCGGGGGTCACAGATACGCAGTATTTT.

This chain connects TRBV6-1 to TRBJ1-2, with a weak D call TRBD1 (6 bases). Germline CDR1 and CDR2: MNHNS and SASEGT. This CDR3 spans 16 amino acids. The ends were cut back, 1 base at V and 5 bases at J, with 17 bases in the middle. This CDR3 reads CASSEGSTGGWYGYTF. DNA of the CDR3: TGTGCCAGCAGTGAAGGGTCGACAGGTGGATGGTATGGCTACACCTTC.

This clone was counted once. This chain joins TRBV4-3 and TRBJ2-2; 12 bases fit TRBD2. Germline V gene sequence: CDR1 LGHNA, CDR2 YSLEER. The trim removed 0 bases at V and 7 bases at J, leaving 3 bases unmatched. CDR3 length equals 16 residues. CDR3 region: CASSQEMGLAGGELFF. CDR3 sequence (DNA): TGCGCCAGCAGCCAAGAGATGGGACTAGCGGGCGGGGAGCTGTTTTTT.